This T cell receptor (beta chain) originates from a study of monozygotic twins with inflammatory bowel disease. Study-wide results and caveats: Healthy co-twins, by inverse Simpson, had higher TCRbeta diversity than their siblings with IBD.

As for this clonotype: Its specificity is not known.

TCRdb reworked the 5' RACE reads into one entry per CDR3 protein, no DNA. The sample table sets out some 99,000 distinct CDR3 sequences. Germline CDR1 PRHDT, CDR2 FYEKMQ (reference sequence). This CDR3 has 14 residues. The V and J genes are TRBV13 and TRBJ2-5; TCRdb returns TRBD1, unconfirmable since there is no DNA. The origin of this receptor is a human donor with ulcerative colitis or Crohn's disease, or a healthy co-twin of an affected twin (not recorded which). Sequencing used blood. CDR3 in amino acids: CASSLGDREKTQYF. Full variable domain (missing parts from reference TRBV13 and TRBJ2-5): AAGVIQSPRHLIKEKRETATLKCYPIPRHDTVYWYQQGPGQDPQFLISFYEKMQSDKGSIPDRFSAQQFSDYHSELNMSSLELGDSALYFCASSLGDREKTQYFGPGTRLLVL.